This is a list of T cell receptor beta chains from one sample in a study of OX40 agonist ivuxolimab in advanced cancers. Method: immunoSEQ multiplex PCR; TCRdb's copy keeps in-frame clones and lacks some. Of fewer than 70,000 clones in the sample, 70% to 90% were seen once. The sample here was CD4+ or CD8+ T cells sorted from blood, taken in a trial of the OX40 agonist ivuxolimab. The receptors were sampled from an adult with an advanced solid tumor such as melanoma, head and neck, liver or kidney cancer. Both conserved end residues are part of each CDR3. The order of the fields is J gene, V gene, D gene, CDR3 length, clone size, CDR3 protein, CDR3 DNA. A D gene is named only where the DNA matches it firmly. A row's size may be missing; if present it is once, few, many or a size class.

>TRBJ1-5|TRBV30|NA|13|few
CAWSPRADQPQHF
TGTGCCTGGAGCCCCCGGGCAGATCAGCCCCAGCATTTT
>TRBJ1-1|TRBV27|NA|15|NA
CASSSLRRDNTEAFF
TGTGCCAGCAGTTCCCTGCGGAGGGACAACACTGAAGCTTTCTTT
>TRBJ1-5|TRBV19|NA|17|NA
CASSILDGGISHQPQHF
TGTGCCAGTAGTATATTAGACGGTGGGATAAGCCATCAGCCCCAGCATTTT
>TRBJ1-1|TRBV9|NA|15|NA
CASSVEGRSGTEAFF
TGTGCCAGCAGCGTAGAGGGGCGTAGTGGCACTGAAGCTTTCTTT
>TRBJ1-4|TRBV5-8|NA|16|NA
CASSLEATGLYRKLFF
TGTGCCAGCAGCTTGGAAGCGACGGGCTTGTACAGAAAACTGTTTTTT
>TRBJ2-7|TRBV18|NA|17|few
CASSPPESRPSSYEQYF
TGTGCCAGCTCACCACCGGAGAGCAGGCCAAGCTCCTACGAGCAGTACTTC
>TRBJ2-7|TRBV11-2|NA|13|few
CASSRDTEVEQYF
TGTGCCAGCAGCCGAGACACCGAGGTAGAGCAGTACTTC
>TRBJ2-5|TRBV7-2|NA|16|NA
CASSLSPRGAQETQYF
TGTGCCAGCAGCCTCTCCCCCAGGGGAGCACAAGAGACCCAGTACTTC
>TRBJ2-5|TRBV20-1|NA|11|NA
CSASPGETQYF
TGCAGTGCTAGCCCAGGAGAGACCCAGTACTTC
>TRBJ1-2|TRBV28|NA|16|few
CASSLILGMSGYGYTF
TGTGCCAGCAGTTTGATATTAGGGATGAGCGGCTATGGCTACACCTTC
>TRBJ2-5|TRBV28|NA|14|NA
CASSPALVEETQYF
TGTGCCAGCAGCCCCGCCCTAGTCGAAGAGACCCAGTACTTC
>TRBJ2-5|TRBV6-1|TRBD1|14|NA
CTSTGTVKQETQYF
TGTACCAGCACCGGGACAGTCAAGCAAGAGACCCAGTACTTC
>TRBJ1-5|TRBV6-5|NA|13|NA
CASSYLTSGRQHF
TGTGCCAGCAGTTACCTGACCTCCGGGCGCCAGCATTTT
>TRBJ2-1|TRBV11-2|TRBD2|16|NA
CASSLGAGGRTNEQFF
TGTGCCAGCAGCCTAGGGGCGGGGGGGCGTACGAATGAGCAGTTCTTC
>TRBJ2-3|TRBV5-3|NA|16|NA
CAIKPWGPLGTDTQYF
TGTGCCATCAAGCCATGGGGCCCGTTAGGCACAGATACGCAGTATTTT
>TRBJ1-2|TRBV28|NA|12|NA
CASGIPTAPLAF
TGTGCCAGCGGAATCCCCACAGCCCCCCTTGCCTTC
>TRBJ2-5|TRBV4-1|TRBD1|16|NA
CASSQDDRGFGETQYF
TGCGCCAGCAGCCAAGATGACAGGGGTTTTGGAGAGACCCAGTACTTC
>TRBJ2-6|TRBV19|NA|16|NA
CASMDLSTSGANVLTF
TGTGCCAGTATGGACCTTTCTACCTCTGGGGCCAACGTCCTGACTTTC
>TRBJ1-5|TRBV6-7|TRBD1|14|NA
CASSVGQGSQPQHF
TGTGCCAGCAGTGTCGGACAGGGGAGCCAGCCCCAGCATTTT
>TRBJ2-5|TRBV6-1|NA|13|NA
CASSGGLAETQYF
TGTGCCAGCAGCGGGGGCCTTGCAGAGACCCAGTACTTC
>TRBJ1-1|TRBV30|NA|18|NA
CAWSIGFQGPNYPSEAFF
TGTGCCTGGAGTATAGGGTTTCAGGGGCCGAATTACCCAAGTGAAGCTTTCTTT
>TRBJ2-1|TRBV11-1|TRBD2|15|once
CASSLGLAGEHEQFF
TGTGCCAGCAGCTTAGGCCTAGCGGGGGAGCATGAGCAGTTCTTC
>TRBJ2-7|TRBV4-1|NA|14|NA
CASSQDQGEGEQYF
TGCGCCAGCAGCCAAGATCAGGGGGAGGGCGAGCAGTACTTC
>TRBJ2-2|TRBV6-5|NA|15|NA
CASSATRANTGELFF
TGTGCCAGCAGTGCGACAAGGGCAAACACCGGGGAGCTGTTTTTT
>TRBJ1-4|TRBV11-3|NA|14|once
CASSLGSTNEKLFF
TGTGCCAGCAGCTTAGGATCCACGAATGAAAAACTGTTTTTT